The rows below give T cell receptor beta chains drawn from one sample of a study of blood T cell repertoires in COVID-19. Assay: immunoSEQ multiplex PCR; the TCRdb copy retains only in-frame clones and omits some. The sample has around 450,000 clones; around 90% are singletons. The sequenced material came from PBMCs or T cells enriched from blood (not recorded which). The receptors derive from a woman younger than 30 who had recovered from COVID-19. The CDR3 runs from the conserved cysteine through the conserved F or W. D genes are given only for firm matches. A row's size may be missing; if present it is once, few, many or a size class.

J gene: TRBJ1-4; V gene: TRBV2; clone size: .; D gene: .; CDR3 DNA: TGTGCCAGCAGGGGAGGTGGTGAAAAACTGTTTTTT; CDR3 protein: CASRGGGEKLFF
J gene: TRBJ2-3; V gene: TRBV12-3/TRBV12-4; clone size: .; D gene: .; CDR3 DNA: TGTGCCAGCACAAGCAGGGGTCAAGATACGCAGTATTTT; CDR3 protein: CASTSRGQDTQYF
J gene: TRBJ1-4; V gene: TRBV6-5; clone size: .; D gene: .; CDR3 DNA: TGTGCCAGCAGTTGGACCCCAGGGGCCGGTGAAAAACTGTTTTTT; CDR3 protein: CASSWTPGAGEKLFF
J gene: TRBJ2-6; V gene: TRBV2; clone size: .; D gene: TRBD2; CDR3 DNA: TGTGCCAGCAGTGAACTCGACGGGGGGGAAGACTCTGGGGCCAACGTCCTGACTTTC; CDR3 protein: CASSELDGGEDSGANVLTF
J gene: TRBJ1-5; V gene: TRBV2; clone size: .; D gene: .; CDR3 DNA: TGTGCCAGCAGAGAGCAAGCGGCTAGCAATCAGCCCCAGCATTTT; CDR3 protein: CASREQAASNQPQHF
J gene: TRBJ2-4; V gene: TRBV6-4; clone size: .; D gene: TRBD2; CDR3 DNA: TGTGCCAGCAGGACTAGCAGGTTTGCCAAAAACATTCAGTACTTC; CDR3 protein: CASRTSRFAKNIQYF
J gene: TRBJ2-5; V gene: TRBV14; clone size: .; D gene: TRBD2; CDR3 DNA: TGTGCCAGCAGCCTTGGGATAACTAGCGGACAAGAGACCCAGTACTTC; CDR3 protein: CASSLGITSGQETQYF
J gene: TRBJ1-2; V gene: TRBV5-1; clone size: .; D gene: .; CDR3 DNA: TGCGCCAGCAGCTTGGGACTCCGACAGGATGGCTACACCTTC; CDR3 protein: CASSLGLRQDGYTF
J gene: TRBJ1-2; V gene: TRBV6-5; clone size: once; D gene: TRBD1; CDR3 DNA: TGTGCCAGCACTTCGGACAGGTCTAACTATGGCTACACCTTC; CDR3 protein: CASTSDRSNYGYTF
J gene: TRBJ1-2; V gene: TRBV5-1; clone size: .; D gene: TRBD1; CDR3 DNA: TGCGCCAGCAGCCGTCTCGGACAGGGAAATATCTATGGCTACACCTTC; CDR3 protein: CASSRLGQGNIYGYTF
J gene: TRBJ2-7; V gene: TRBV7-6; clone size: .; D gene: .; CDR3 DNA: TGTGCCAGCAGCACTTACCCTAGTTCCGAGCAGTACTTC; CDR3 protein: CASSTYPSSEQYF
J gene: TRBJ1-6; V gene: TRBV27; clone size: .; D gene: .; CDR3 DNA: TGTGCCAGCAGCCGAGGTGGAACAGGGCTATACTTACCTAATTCACCCCTCCACTTT; CDR3 protein: CASSRGGTGLYLPNSPLHF
J gene: TRBJ2-7; V gene: TRBV11-3; clone size: .; D gene: TRBD1; CDR3 DNA: TGTGCCAGTTCAACGGGACAGGGCTCCTACGAGCAGTACTTC; CDR3 protein: CASSTGQGSYEQYF
J gene: TRBJ2-5; V gene: TRBV7-9; clone size: .; D gene: TRBD2; CDR3 DNA: TGTGCCAGCAGACTAGGACTAGCGGGGACGGAGACCCAGTACTTC; CDR3 protein: CASRLGLAGTETQYF
J gene: TRBJ1-4; V gene: TRBV20-1; clone size: few; D gene: .; CDR3 DNA: TGCAGTGCTAGTTCTTGGTTGGAACTCGAGGATGAAAAACTGTTTTTT; CDR3 protein: CSASSWLELEDEKLFF
J gene: TRBJ2-3; V gene: TRBV7-9; clone size: .; D gene: TRBD2; CDR3 DNA: TGTGCCACCCGGGCGGGGGGGCGCGTAGATACGCAGTATTTT; CDR3 protein: CATRAGGRVDTQYF
J gene: TRBJ2-7; V gene: TRBV5-1; clone size: .; D gene: TRBD2; CDR3 DNA: TGCGCCAGCAGCTTGTTAGCTAGCGGCTCCTACGAGCAGTACTTC; CDR3 protein: CASSLLASGSYEQYF
J gene: TRBJ1-2; V gene: TRBV29-1; clone size: few; D gene: TRBD1; CDR3 DNA: TGCAGCGTGGGTGGGGACAGACTTAACTATGGCTACACCTTC; CDR3 protein: CSVGGDRLNYGYTF
J gene: TRBJ2-2; V gene: TRBV30; clone size: .; D gene: .; CDR3 DNA: TGTGCCTGGATCAGGGAAGCGAACACCGGGGAGCTGTTTTTT; CDR3 protein: CAWIREANTGELFF
J gene: TRBJ1-4; V gene: TRBV5-1; clone size: .; D gene: .; CDR3 DNA: TGCGCCAGCAGCTGGGGCGGTACGGGGGAGAATGAAAAACTGTTTTTT; CDR3 protein: CASSWGGTGENEKLFF
J gene: TRBJ1-2; V gene: TRBV11-2; clone size: few; D gene: .; CDR3 DNA: TGTGCCAGCAGCTTAGATCTTCTGGAGGGGCGGGGCTACACCTTC; CDR3 protein: CASSLDLLEGRGYTF
J gene: TRBJ1-3; V gene: TRBV5-1; clone size: few; D gene: TRBD1; CDR3 DNA: TGCGCCAGCAGCTTTCAACCGGGACAGGGGGCCGGAAACACCATATATTTT; CDR3 protein: CASSFQPGQGAGNTIYF